The entry below describes one T cell receptor (beta chain). Its specificity is unknown. This entry comes from a study of T cell responses to AZD1222 COVID-19 vaccine. Germline-derived CDR1 and CDR2 are SGHTA and FQGNSA. The CDR3 consists of 14 residues. The V end lost 5 bases, the J end lost 1 base, and 11 bases lay between the germline ends. Measured with immunoSEQ multiplex PCR; TCRdb has only the in-frame clones, and not every one. The sample lists 60,000 to 70,000 clones; roughly 82% were seen once. Study outcomes and limitations: Two AZD1222 doses significantly raised spike-specific TCR breadth and depth over controls. Reportedly, close to half of spike-specific TCRs are directed against unmutated variant regions. It should be noted that donors were predominantly white British and more often female, and clonal diversity was possibly underestimated. Researchers took repertoire samples only after the peak T cell response had come.

The genes are TRBV7-2 and TRBJ1-1, with TRBD1 as a possible D gene (6 bases). This receptor was taken from an adult in good health. The sample consisted of peripheral blood, taken on day 0 of AZD1222 vaccination. CDR3 region: CASSLDRWNTEAFF. CDR3 coding DNA: TGTGCCAGCAGCCTGGACAGATGGAACACTGAAGCTTTCTTT. Variable domain in full (rest from reference TRBV7-2 and TRBJ1-1): GAGVSQSPSNKVTEKGKDVELRCDPISGHTALYWYRQSLGQGLEFLIYFQGNSAPDKSGLPSDRFSAERTGGSVSTLTIQRTQQEDSAVYLCASSLDRWNTEAFFGQGTRLTVV.